This T cell receptor (beta chain) was sequenced in a study of molecular identifiers for immune sequencing clone quantification. Turning to the study itself: Naive CD8 RNA (around 20,000 or 100,000 cells) was divided into five aliquots, with four sequenced.

General study points: Clonotypes surpassing 20 RNA copies contained over 97% of effector molecules, versus under 1% in naive cells. One cell's worth of spiked Jurkat TCR RNA was reportedly detectable among about 930,000 naive cells.

The germline gives CDR1 MNHEY, CDR2 SMNVEV (reference sequence). V lost 4 bases, J lost 1 base, and 8 bases stayed unmatched. The CDR3 runs 16 residues. TCRdb itself ran the PCR reads through MiXCR, one entry per CDR3 protein. The table has over 600,000 distinct CDR3 sequences, 20% seen once. Turning to this clonotype: Its specificity is not known.

The sorting of naive CD8 T cells used the CD8+CD4-CCR7+CD45RA+ phenotype. This sequence joins TRBV27 and TRBJ2-3, with 7 nucleotides matching TRBD1. What was sequenced was naive CD8+ T cells from blood, with Jurkat cell RNA spiked in. Specified subset: FACS-sorted CD8+CD4-CCR7+CD45RA+ naive T cells. The TCR was taken from a human donor in good health. Some libraries in this study had Jurkat cell RNA spiked in. The CDR3 DNA reads as TGTGCCAGCAGTTCGGGGACAGCCTGGCGCACAGATACGCAGTATTTT. Amino acids: CASSSGTAWRTDTQYF.